Below, 32 T cell receptor beta chains from the same sample are listed, as sequenced in a study of blood T cell repertoires in COVID-19. Profiling relied on immunoSEQ multiplex PCR, and the TCRdb table lists in-frame clones only, not all of them. The sample has under 250,000 clones, 65% to 90% seen once; the top ten hold over 10%. Sequencing was done on a sample of peripheral blood. These receptors came from a human donor in a cohort sampled during active COVID-19.

The chain uses TRBV10-2 and TRBJ2-4; 7 bases align to TRBD2. CDR1 is WSHSY and CDR2 is SAAADI in the germline V gene. The trim removed 6 bases at V and 1 base at J, leaving 6 bases unmatched. This CDR3 is 15 amino acids long. The CDR3 spells CASRTSGTAKNIQYF. The CDR3 DNA sequence: TGCGCCAGCAGGACGAGCGGGACGGCCAAAAACATTCAGTACTTC.

The J gene is TRBJ1-2, the V gene TRBV6-6; 9 nucleotides line up with TRBD1. The germline V gene encodes CDR1 MNHNY and CDR2 SVGAGI (reference sequence). The V and J ends lost 6 bases and 4 bases, in that order; junction bases with no gene match: 3. CDR3 length equals 13 residues. In nucleotides, the CDR3 is TGTGCCAGCAGGACGACAGGGGGCTATGGCTACACCTTC. Its translation: CASRTTGGYGYTF.

This clone occurred a few times. The chain combines TRBV28 with TRBJ2-7; the match to TRBD2 covers 10 bases. Germline values: CDR1 MDHEN, CDR2 SYDVKM. Losses at the gene ends were 1 base for V and 5 bases for J; bases not matched to a gene: 5. CDR3 length: 15 amino acids. The DNA of the CDR3 is TGTGCCAGCAGTTTATTTGTAGCGGGAGGCAACGAGCAGTACTTC. It is translated as CASSLFVAGGNEQYF.

This clone was recorded a few times. The chain carries TRBV2 and TRBJ1-1; 10 nucleotides line up with TRBD1. Germline loops: CDR1 SNHLY, CDR2 FYNNEI. The CDR3 covers 15 residues. J was trimmed by 6 bases and V by 5 bases; bases with no gene match: 9. The CDR3 reads CASSPGQGSSSEAFF. In nucleotides, the CDR3 is TGTGCCAGCAGTCCGGGACAGGGGAGTTCTTCTGAAGCTTTCTTT.

The V and J genes are TRBV7-9 and TRBJ1-5; D is unclear. The CDR3 length is 12 residues. V gave up 5 bases and J gave up 2 bases, with 4 bases separating them. Germline V gene lookup returns CDR1 SEHNR and CDR2 FQNEAQ (reference sequence). The DNA for the CDR3 is TGTGCCAGCAGCCCAGGCAATCAGCCCCAGCATTTT. Encoded protein: CASSPGNQPQHF.

The J gene is TRBJ2-5, the V gene TRBV4-2; the match to TRBD2 covers 8 bases. The CDR3 consists of 16 residues. J was trimmed by 5 bases and V by 1 base; bases with no gene match: 9. Germline V gene data show CDR1 as LGHNA and CDR2 as YNFKEQ. The CDR3 sequence: CASSQAFTGGRETQYF. The CDR3, as DNA: TGTGCCAGCAGCCAAGCATTTACGGGAGGGCGGGAGACCCAGTACTTC.

The V gene is TRBV19, the J gene TRBJ1-1, with 7 bases identical to TRBD1. CDR1 is LNHDA and CDR2 is SQIVND in the germline V gene (reference sequence). The CDR3 totals 14 residues. Trimming removed 5 bases from V and 1 base from J; junction bases left unmatched: 4. CDR3 amino acids: CASSAGTANTEAFF. CDR3 coding DNA: TGTGCCAGTAGTGCCGGGACAGCGAACACTGAAGCTTTCTTT.

The chain uses TRBV5-1 and TRBJ2-1; 9 bases are shared with TRBD2. CDR1 and CDR2 (germline): SGHRS, YFSETQ. This CDR3 region has 16 residues. V shed 2 bases and J 3 bases; nucleotides not matched to a gene: 6. The CDR3 region has the DNA TGCGCCAGCAGCTTACTGACTAGCGGAATCTACAATGAGCAGTTCTTC. Encoded protein: CASSLLTSGIYNEQFF.

V is TRBV2 and J is TRBJ1-5; 7 bases align to TRBD1. V gave up 8 bases and J gave up 2 bases; unmatched junction bases: 6. Germline V CDR1 and CDR2: SNHLY, FYNNEI. The CDR3 contains 14 residues. CDR3 protein: CASSRQGRNQPQHF. The DNA of the CDR3 is TGTGCCAGCTCCAGACAGGGCCGCAATCAGCCCCAGCATTTT.

This chain connects TRBV10-3 to TRBJ2-6, with 7 bases lining up with TRBD1. The CDR3 extends over 14 amino acids. Per germline, CDR1 ENHRY and CDR2 SYGVKD. The V gene end was trimmed by 4 bases and the J gene end by 6 bases; junction bases not matched to a gene: 3. This CDR3 is CAISAGTEANVLTF. Here the CDR3 DNA reads TGTGCCATCAGTGCCGGGACAGAGGCCAACGTCCTGACTTTC.

The chain employs TRBV4-1 and TRBJ2-6; 9 nucleotides line up with TRBD2. Losses at the gene ends were 4 bases for V and 3 bases for J; bases not matched to a gene: 22. This CDR3 region has 22 residues. Germline V gene lookup returns CDR1 MGHRA and CDR2 YSYEKL. The CDR3, as DNA: TGCGCCAGCAGCCCGGCCCCCGTGGAAGGAGCGGGAGGATTAGTTGGGGCCAACGTCCTGACTTTC. Translating gives CASSPAPVEGAGGLVGANVLTF.

The chain uses TRBV2 and TRBJ2-3, with 10 positions matching TRBD2. Germline V gene sequence: CDR1 SNHLY, CDR2 FYNNEI. V dropped 6 bases and J dropped 3; count of bases not matched to a gene: 6. This CDR3 has 15 amino acids. The CDR3 protein is CASSSSGSSTDTQYF. Here the CDR3 DNA reads TGTGCCAGCAGCTCTAGCGGGAGTTCAACAGATACGCAGTATTTT.

This chain joins TRBV13 and TRBJ2-1; D call uncertain. The length of the CDR3 is 12 residues. Germline assignment: CDR1 PRHDT and CDR2 FYEKMQ (reference sequence). Trimming stripped 5 bases from V and 1 base from J, with 3 bases between. This CDR3 reads CASSRSYNEQFF. CDR3 DNA sequence: TGTGCCAGCAGCCGGTCCTACAATGAGCAGTTCTTC.

This chain links TRBV7-2 with TRBJ2-3, with TRBD1 as a possible D gene (6 bases). The germline V gene encodes CDR1 SGHTA and CDR2 FQGNSA. Trimming removed 0 bases at V and 0 bases at J, with 13 bases between. The CDR3 has 17 amino acids. The CDR3 sequence is CASSLAGAVSSTDTQYF. The DNA for the CDR3 is TGTGCCAGCAGCTTAGCGGGGGCGGTATCTAGCACAGATACGCAGTATTTT.

The rearrangement joins TRBV5-1 to TRBJ1-2; D possibly corresponds to TRBD1 (5 bases). This CDR3 spans 18 amino acids. Trimming pared 1 base from V and 0 bases from J, leaving 19 bases between. CDR1 SGHRS and CDR2 YFSETQ come from the germline V gene. DNA of the CDR3: TGCGCCAGCAGCTTGTCAGGGCAGGGAACGTCTTCTAACTATGGCTACACCTTC. Translation: CASSLSGQGTSSNYGYTF.

The CDR3 DNA sequence: TGTGCCAGCAGCCGCCCGGGACAGGGAAACTATGGCTACACCTTC. Its protein is CASSRPGQGNYGYTF. J is TRBJ1-2 and V is TRBV14, with 9 bases matching TRBD1. The ends lost 4 bases at V and 2 bases at J; junction bases unmatched: 5. The CDR3 sequence is 15 residues long. The germline V gene encodes CDR1 SGHDN and CDR2 FVKESK.

The chain uses TRBV5-4 and TRBJ2-1, with a tentative D call TRBD2 (7 bases). The V gene's germline CDR1 is SGHNT and CDR2 YYREEE (reference sequence). The CDR3 length is 15 residues. V gave up 6 bases and J gave up 4 bases, with 17 bases separating them. This chain's CDR3 is CASTTGGGGYNEQFF. CDR3 in DNA: TGTGCCAGCACCACGGGGGGCGGCGGATACAATGAGCAGTTCTTC. The complete variable domain, with remaining parts taken from reference TRBV5-4 and TRBJ2-1, reads ETGVTQSPTHLIKTRGQQVTLRCSSQSGHNTVSWYQQALGQGPQFIFQYYREEENGRGNFPPRFSGLQFPNYSSELNVNALELDDSALYLCASTTGGGGYNEQFFGPGTRLTVL.

The chain uses TRBV27 and TRBJ1-2; D gene unclear. V was shortened by 2 bases and J by 8 bases, with 18 bases between the two germline ends. Per germline, CDR1 MNHEY and CDR2 SMNVEV (reference sequence). The CDR3 contains 15 residues. CDR3 residues: CASSLGEKALWGYTF. Here the CDR3 DNA reads TGTGCCAGCAGTTTAGGGGAGAAGGCCCTCTGGGGCTACACCTTC.

The chain has TRBV5-4 and TRBJ2-1; 7 positions match TRBD1. CDR1 SGHNT and CDR2 YYREEE come from the germline V gene (reference sequence). V lost 4 bases to trimming and J lost 0 bases; unmatched junction nucleotides: 4. CDR3 length: 15 amino acids. CDR3 residues: CASSKGGYSYNEQFF. In DNA, the CDR3 is TGTGCCAGCAGCAAAGGGGGCTACTCCTACAATGAGCAGTTCTTC.

The J gene is TRBJ2-5, the V gene TRBV5-1, with D possibly TRBD1 on 6 matching bases. Germline V CDR1 and CDR2: SGHRS, YFSETQ. The CDR3 runs to 13 residues. The V end was cut by 4 bases, the J end by 0 bases, with 7 bases between. This CDR3 reads CASSGDNQETQYF. CDR3 bases: TGCGCCAGCAGCGGGGACAACCAAGAGACCCAGTACTTC.

This clone was observed a single time. The genes are TRBV4-1 and TRBJ2-1; 9 positions agree with TRBD2. This CDR3 contains 17 residues. Germline CDR1 MGHRA, CDR2 YSYEKL. V was pared by 4 bases and J by 9 bases, with 16 bases of the junction left unmatched. The CDR3 here is CASSLPRGGGRAVEQFF. CDR3 nucleotide sequence: TGCGCCAGCAGCCTGCCTCGGGGTGGCGGGAGGGCCGTTGAGCAGTTCTTC.

A note on this clone: The junction does not match germline at one end; this may be a read error. The chain joins TRBV6-5 to TRBJ2-7, with D maybe TRBD1 (6 bases). The CDR3 totals 11 residues. CDR1 and CDR2 from the germline V gene are MNHEY and SVGAGI. The CDR3 DNA sequence: TGTGCCAGCCGATTGTGGGACATTGTTAACTTC. Its translation: CASRLWDIVNF.

This clone has a count of ten or more. This chain connects TRBV4-1 to TRBJ2-7, with D perhaps matching TRBD1 (6 bases). V was trimmed by 3 bases and J by 3 bases, leaving 15 bases between them. CDR3 length: 15 amino acids. Germline lookup yields CDR1 MGHRA and CDR2 YSYEKL. CDR3 in amino acids: CASSQTRQDLYEQYF. The CDR3, as DNA: TGCGCCAGCAGCCAGACCCGACAGGACCTCTACGAGCAGTACTTC.

For the CDR3, the DNA is TGTGCCAGCAGTCTCGGACTAGCGGAAGTAAACACCGGGGAGCTGTTTTTT. It codes for CASSLGLAEVNTGELFF. The J gene is TRBJ2-2, the V gene TRBV28; 10 bases fit TRBD2. Germline lookup yields CDR1 MDHEN and CDR2 SYDVKM. This CDR3 region has 17 residues. V shed 5 bases, J shed 2 bases, and the junction held 8 bases outside the gene matches.

This CDR3 reads CASSDGGQLNEKLFF. In DNA form, the CDR3 reads TGCGCCAGCAGTGATGGCGGACAGCTAAATGAAAAACTGTTTTTT. The chain is built from TRBV10-2 and TRBJ1-4; tentative D call: TRBD1 (6 bases). Germline lookup yields CDR1 WSHSY and CDR2 SAAADI. V was cut by 3 bases and J by 5 bases, with 13 bases left in between. The CDR3 loop spans 15 amino acids.

Worth noting for this clone: The sample carries other DNA sequences with the same CDR3. This chain joins TRBV19 and TRBJ1-5; a weak D match, TRBD1 (5 bases). The germline V gene has CDR1 LNHDA and CDR2 SQIVND (reference sequence). Trimming took off 4 bases at V and 0 bases at J, with 13 bases between the two ends. This CDR3 is 16 amino acids long. The CDR3 loop reads CASSTDRGYSNQPQHF. The CDR3 nucleotides are TGTGCCAGTAGTACTGACAGAGGATATAGCAATCAGCCCCAGCATTTT.

The rearrangement links TRBV7-9 to TRBJ1-1, with D possibly being TRBD1 (6 bases). The CDR3 is 14 residues long. Germline V lookup: CDR1 SEHNR, CDR2 FQNEAQ (reference sequence). V was clipped by 5 bases and J by 3 bases, with 13 bases between them. In nucleotides, the CDR3 is TGTGCCAGCAGCCAAATCGGACAGCACACTGAAGCTTTCTTT. This codes for CASSQIGQHTEAFF.

V is TRBV28 and J is TRBJ2-7; TRBD1 matches 8 bases. CDR3 size: 14 residues. Germline CDR1 MDHEN, CDR2 SYDVKM. V lost 2 bases to trimming and J lost 3 bases; unmatched junction nucleotides: 3. CDR3 sequence reads: CASSLGTGLYEQYF. The CDR3 region has the DNA TGTGCCAGCAGTTTAGGGACAGGCCTCTACGAGCAGTACTTC.

A remark on this clone: This sample also contains other DNA sequences that code for the same CDR3. The chain recombines TRBV4-2 with TRBJ2-7, with 8 bases matching TRBD2. Germline CDR1 and CDR2: LGHNA and YNFKEQ. The CDR3 consists of 15 residues. V shed 1 base and J 3 bases; nucleotides not matched to a gene: 5. CDR3 sequence reads: CASSQGRSGSYEQYF. The CDR3 nucleotides read TGTGCCAGCAGCCAAGGGAGAAGCGGGAGCTACGAGCAGTACTTC.

In this sample, this clone turned up a few times. V is TRBV10-1 and J is TRBJ1-6; D is uncertain. The V gene lost 9 bases and the J gene lost 8 bases, with 11 bases spanning the gap. From germline, CDR1 is WNHNN and CDR2 SYGVQD (reference sequence). The CDR3 totals 12 residues. Here the CDR3 reads CARLYSDSPLHF. The CDR3 DNA reads as TGCGCCAGGCTGTACAGTGATTCACCCCTCCACTTT.

V usage is TRBV6-6 and J usage is TRBJ2-7; 8 nucleotides match TRBD2. This CDR3 comprises 15 residues. After removal of 5 bases from V and 3 bases from J, the junction contained 9 bases not matched to a gene. CDR1 MNHNY and CDR2 SVGAGI come from the germline V gene (reference sequence). The DNA of the CDR3 is TGTGCCAGCAGTCACACCGGGACTAGACTCTACGAGCAGTACTTC. This translates into CASSHTGTRLYEQYF.

The V gene is TRBV10-1, the J gene TRBJ1-1, with a weak D call TRBD1 (6 bases). CDR1 is WNHNN and CDR2 is SYGVQD in the germline V gene (reference sequence). The length of the CDR3 is 17 residues. V lost 2 bases, J lost 1 base, and 17 bases lay in between. CDR3 residues: CASSESVTGRSNTEAFF. CDR3 coding DNA: TGCGCCAGCAGTGAGAGTGTTACAGGGCGGTCGAACACTGAAGCTTTCTTT.